This TCR beta chain was obtained from a study of blood T cells in healthy people across ages. General observations from the study: Long-lived and aged donors differed, with more naive CD4+ cells and higher diversity in the long-lived.

This clonotype was counted only a few times. Its target is unknown. V dropped 3 bases and J dropped 5; count of bases not matched to a gene: 3. Germline lookup yields CDR1 SGDLS and CDR2 YYNGEE. This CDR3 contains 13 residues. Combining a sample-barcoded 5' primer with a J-beta primer mix, a second PCR ran for roughly 6 to 12 cycles. From the 5' RACE reads, TCRdb called clonotypes with MiXCR, one entry per CDR3 protein. There are roughly 500,000 distinct CDR3 sequences in the sample; 27% occur only once, and approximately 17% lies in the top ten. The sequencing input was blood. The chain has TRBV9 and TRBJ2-7; the match to TRBD1 covers 9 bases. The origin of this receptor is a woman between 70 and 85 years old in good health. CDR3 nucleotides: TGTGCCAGCAGCGGGACAGGGGACCACGAGCAGTACTTC. It translates to CASSGTGDHEQYF.